A selection of T cell receptor beta chains follows, all from one sample in a study of shared clonotypes between healthy human individuals. Repertoires were generated with immunoSEQ multiplex PCR, while TCRdb's copy carries only in-frame clones and drops some. The data contain over 2 million clones, roughly 94% of them seen just once; the ten biggest clones take up 0.1% to 0.15%. The sequenced sample was naive CD4+ T cells sorted from blood. Every receptor here comes from a man aged 18 to 29 in good health. Each CDR3 is given with its conserved first and last residue. The order of the fields is clone size, D gene, V gene, J gene, CDR3 DNA, CDR3 protein. The D gene is left open where the match is weak. Where a row states a size, it is once, few, many or the class of an expanded clone; other rows omit it.

clone size: once
D gene: NA
V gene: TRBV9
J gene: TRBJ1-2
CDR3 DNA: TGTGCCAGCAGCGTAGAGGAGGGCTCCTATGGCTACACCTTC
CDR3 protein: CASSVEEGSYGYTF

clone size: NA
D gene: TRBD1
V gene: TRBV11-2
J gene: TRBJ2-5
CDR3 DNA: TGTGCCAGCAGCTTTACGGGCCGACAGGGGGCAGAGACCCAGTACTTC
CDR3 protein: CASSFTGRQGAETQYF

clone size: NA
D gene: NA
V gene: TRBV7-9
J gene: TRBJ2-4
CDR3 DNA: TGTGCCAGCAGCTTAAGCCTAGCCAAAAACATTCAGTACTTC
CDR3 protein: CASSLSLAKNIQYF

clone size: NA
D gene: NA
V gene: TRBV6-4
J gene: TRBJ1-1
CDR3 DNA: TGTGCCAGCAGACAGGGTCCTAGGGACACTGAAGCTTTCTTT
CDR3 protein: CASRQGPRDTEAFF

clone size: NA
D gene: NA
V gene: TRBV6-5
J gene: TRBJ2-2
CDR3 DNA: TGTGCCAGCAGTAGGCAGGGGGAGGCCGGGGAGCTGTTTTTT
CDR3 protein: CASSRQGEAGELFF

clone size: NA
D gene: NA
V gene: TRBV7-3
J gene: TRBJ2-2
CDR3 DNA: TGTGCCAGCAGCTACCCCGTGGGAGGGGGCCCCGGGGAGCTGTTTTTT
CDR3 protein: CASSYPVGGGPGELFF

clone size: NA
D gene: NA
V gene: TRBV6-6
J gene: TRBJ2-7
CDR3 DNA: TGTGCCAGCACCCCGGCGAGGGGGAGCTCCTACGAGCAGTACTTC
CDR3 protein: CASTPARGSSYEQYF

clone size: NA
D gene: NA
V gene: TRBV5-6
J gene: TRBJ1-6
CDR3 DNA: TGTGCCAGCAGTTCAACAGGGTGGAATTCACCCCTCCACTTT
CDR3 protein: CASSSTGWNSPLHF

clone size: NA
D gene: NA
V gene: TRBV14
J gene: TRBJ2-7
CDR3 DNA: TGTGCCAGCAGCCAAGCCCGACCTGCCCGGGAGCAGTACTTC
CDR3 protein: CASSQARPAREQYF

clone size: NA
D gene: TRBD1
V gene: TRBV9
J gene: TRBJ2-2
CDR3 DNA: TGTGCCAGCAGCGTAAAGGGGGCAAGTGAGACCGGGGAGCTGTTTTTT
CDR3 protein: CASSVKGASETGELFF

clone size: NA
D gene: NA
V gene: TRBV11-3
J gene: TRBJ1-1
CDR3 DNA: TGTGCCAGCAGTGAAGGAGGGATATCGGGCACTGAAGCTTTCTTT
CDR3 protein: CASSEGGISGTEAFF

clone size: once
D gene: TRBD1
V gene: TRBV5-1
J gene: TRBJ2-1
CDR3 DNA: TGCGCCAGCAGCTTTCCCCCGGGACAGGGGGACAATGAGCAGTTCTTC
CDR3 protein: CASSFPPGQGDNEQFF

clone size: NA
D gene: NA
V gene: TRBV11-2
J gene: TRBJ2-7
CDR3 DNA: TGTGCCAGCAGCTTAGGGTGGGACGGAGACTACGAGCAGTACTTC
CDR3 protein: CASSLGWDGDYEQYF

clone size: NA
D gene: NA
V gene: TRBV29-1
J gene: TRBJ2-3
CDR3 DNA: TGCAGCGTCCAGACTAGCACAGATACGCAGTATTTT
CDR3 protein: CSVQTSTDTQYF

clone size: NA
D gene: NA
V gene: TRBV25-1
J gene: TRBJ1-6
CDR3 DNA: TGTGCCAGCAGTGAATCTGGCAGATATAATTCACCCCTCCACTTT
CDR3 protein: CASSESGRYNSPLHF

clone size: NA
D gene: NA
V gene: TRBV14
J gene: TRBJ1-6
CDR3 DNA: TGTGCCAGCAGCCAACTTCAGAATTCACCCCTCCACTTT
CDR3 protein: CASSQLQNSPLHF

clone size: NA
D gene: TRBD2
V gene: TRBV19
J gene: TRBJ2-5
CDR3 DNA: TGTGCCAGTAGTATAGGGCTAGCGGGAGTCTACGAGACCCAGTACTTC
CDR3 protein: CASSIGLAGVYETQYF

clone size: NA
D gene: NA
V gene: TRBV30
J gene: TRBJ2-7
CDR3 DNA: TGTGCCTGGAGCCTGAAAGACAGGAGTGTGCAGTACTTC
CDR3 protein: CAWSLKDRSVQYF

clone size: NA
D gene: TRBD1
V gene: TRBV5-6
J gene: TRBJ2-7
CDR3 DNA: TGTGCCAGCAGCGCGAGGGACAGGACCTACGAGCAGTACTTC
CDR3 protein: CASSARDRTYEQYF

clone size: NA
D gene: TRBD1
V gene: TRBV6-6
J gene: TRBJ2-7
CDR3 DNA: TGTGCCAGTAATGGACAGGGTCATAGCGAGCAGTACTTC
CDR3 protein: CASNGQGHSEQYF

clone size: NA
D gene: NA
V gene: TRBV2
J gene: TRBJ1-5
CDR3 DNA: TGTGCCAGCAGTGAGATAAGTCAGCCCCAGCATTTT
CDR3 protein: CASSEISQPQHF

clone size: NA
D gene: NA
V gene: TRBV6-5
J gene: TRBJ1-3
CDR3 DNA: TGTGCCAGCAGTTACTCTCCGCAGTCCTCTGGAAACACCATATATTTT
CDR3 protein: CASSYSPQSSGNTIYF

clone size: NA
D gene: NA
V gene: TRBV10-2
J gene: TRBJ1-1
CDR3 DNA: TGCGCCAGCAGATTAATCGACGACACTGAAGCTTTCTTT
CDR3 protein: CASRLIDDTEAFF

clone size: NA
D gene: NA
V gene: TRBV10-1
J gene: TRBJ1-5
CDR3 DNA: TGCGCCAGCAGTGCGGCAATTTATCAGCCCCAGCATTTT
CDR3 protein: CASSAAIYQPQHF

clone size: NA
D gene: TRBD1
V gene: TRBV25-1
J gene: TRBJ1-5
CDR3 DNA: TGTGCCAGCAGTGGCCCAGGGACAGTTAGCAATCAGCCCCAGCATTTT
CDR3 protein: CASSGPGTVSNQPQHF

clone size: NA
D gene: TRBD1
V gene: TRBV6-6
J gene: TRBJ2-1
CDR3 DNA: TGTGCCAGCAGTTCTCGACAGGGATCATCTAATGAGCAGTTCTTC
CDR3 protein: CASSSRQGSSNEQFF

clone size: NA
D gene: NA
V gene: TRBV30
J gene: TRBJ2-5
CDR3 DNA: TGTGCCTGGAGTCCCCTTGAGTGGTACCAAGAGACCCAGTACTTC
CDR3 protein: CAWSPLEWYQETQYF

clone size: NA
D gene: NA
V gene: TRBV7-9
J gene: TRBJ2-5
CDR3 DNA: TGTGCCAGCAGCTTTGCGGGAGAGACCCAGTACTTC
CDR3 protein: CASSFAGETQYF

clone size: NA
D gene: NA
V gene: TRBV6-5
J gene: TRBJ2-1
CDR3 DNA: TGTGCCAGCCAGAGCTCCTACAATGAGCAGTTCTTC
CDR3 protein: CASQSSYNEQFF

clone size: NA
D gene: NA
V gene: TRBV29-1
J gene: TRBJ1-1
CDR3 DNA: TGCAGCGTTTGGGGACGTCGCAACACTGAAGCTTTCTTT
CDR3 protein: CSVWGRRNTEAFF

clone size: once
D gene: TRBD1
V gene: TRBV5-1
J gene: TRBJ2-5
CDR3 DNA: TGCGCCAGCAGCTCGCTGACAGGGAGAGAGACCCAGTACTTC
CDR3 protein: CASSSLTGRETQYF

clone size: NA
D gene: TRBD1
V gene: TRBV10-3
J gene: TRBJ1-2
CDR3 DNA: TGTGCCATCAGTGAGTCCCCGGGACAGGGTATAGGCTACACCTTC
CDR3 protein: CAISESPGQGIGYTF

clone size: NA
D gene: NA
V gene: TRBV27
J gene: TRBJ1-1
CDR3 DNA: TGTGCCACCGTCGGGCCTCTGAACACTGAAGCTTTCTTT
CDR3 protein: CATVGPLNTEAFF

clone size: NA
D gene: NA
V gene: TRBV9
J gene: TRBJ2-7
CDR3 DNA: TGTGCCAGCAGCGCCGGACTGGAAGGCTACGAGCAGTACTTC
CDR3 protein: CASSAGLEGYEQYF

clone size: NA
D gene: TRBD1
V gene: TRBV27
J gene: TRBJ1-1
CDR3 DNA: TGTGCCAGCAGTTTAGACAGGGGGACCACTGAAGCTTTCTTT
CDR3 protein: CASSLDRGTTEAFF

clone size: NA
D gene: TRBD2
V gene: TRBV5-1
J gene: TRBJ2-3
CDR3 DNA: TGCGCCAGCAGCTTGGTTCTAGCGGGGGTGGATACGCAGTATTTT
CDR3 protein: CASSLVLAGVDTQYF

clone size: NA
D gene: TRBD2
V gene: TRBV5-1
J gene: TRBJ2-3
CDR3 DNA: TGCGCCAGCAGCTTGTCGCCTAGCGGGGCCGGGGATACGCAGTATTTT
CDR3 protein: CASSLSPSGAGDTQYF

clone size: once
D gene: TRBD2
V gene: TRBV9
J gene: TRBJ2-3
CDR3 DNA: TGTGCCAGCAGCCCGCGAGCCGGGACTAGCGGCACAGATACGCAGTATTTT
CDR3 protein: CASSPRAGTSGTDTQYF

clone size: NA
D gene: NA
V gene: TRBV18
J gene: TRBJ2-2
CDR3 DNA: TGTGCCAGCCGAGGGGGGAACACCGGGGAGCTGTTTTTT
CDR3 protein: CASRGGNTGELFF

clone size: once
D gene: NA
V gene: TRBV11-2
J gene: TRBJ2-7
CDR3 DNA: TGTGCCAGCAGCTTAGTTTTCGGACAGAGGGAGCAGTACTTC
CDR3 protein: CASSLVFGQREQYF

clone size: NA
D gene: NA
V gene: TRBV7-2
J gene: TRBJ1-3
CDR3 DNA: TGTGCCAGCAGCTTAGGGTCCTTGCTGCGGAACACCATATATTTT
CDR3 protein: CASSLGSLLRNTIYF

clone size: NA
D gene: TRBD1
V gene: TRBV9
J gene: TRBJ1-6
CDR3 DNA: TGTGCCAGCAGCGTAGTAGAGACAGGGGCTCGTTCACCCCTCCACTTT
CDR3 protein: CASSVVETGARSPLHF

clone size: NA
D gene: NA
V gene: TRBV2
J gene: TRBJ1-2
CDR3 DNA: TGTGCCAGCAGTGAAGAGCAGGTTTACTATGGCTACACCTTC
CDR3 protein: CASSEEQVYYGYTF

clone size: NA
D gene: TRBD2
V gene: TRBV27
J gene: TRBJ2-7
CDR3 DNA: TGTGCCAGCAGTCTAGGACTAGTTGCCTACGAGCAGTACTTC
CDR3 protein: CASSLGLVAYEQYF

clone size: NA
D gene: NA
V gene: TRBV7-2
J gene: TRBJ1-2
CDR3 DNA: TGTGCCAGCAGCCAGGCCCCCGGGTTCTATGGCTACACCTTC
CDR3 protein: CASSQAPGFYGYTF

clone size: NA
D gene: NA
V gene: TRBV5-1
J gene: TRBJ1-6
CDR3 DNA: TGCGCCAGCAGCTTGCTTCCTCGGGGATCTGATTCACCCCTCCACTTT
CDR3 protein: CASSLLPRGSDSPLHF

clone size: NA
D gene: NA
V gene: TRBV29-1
J gene: TRBJ2-4
CDR3 DNA: TGCAGCGTTGAGTTAGCCAAAAACATTCAGTACTTC
CDR3 protein: CSVELAKNIQYF

clone size: NA
D gene: TRBD1
V gene: TRBV19
J gene: TRBJ1-4
CDR3 DNA: TGTGCCAGTAGTATCCTGGACAGGGATAATGAAAAACTGTTTTTT
CDR3 protein: CASSILDRDNEKLFF

clone size: few
D gene: TRBD1
V gene: TRBV5-4
J gene: TRBJ2-7
CDR3 DNA: TGTGCCAGCAGCTTGAGTGACAGGGCCGGGGAGCAGTACTTC
CDR3 protein: CASSLSDRAGEQYF

clone size: NA
D gene: TRBD2
V gene: TRBV7-7
J gene: TRBJ2-5
CDR3 DNA: TGTGCTAGCAGCTCAACTCTAGCGGGGGGGGAGACCCAGTACTTC
CDR3 protein: CASSSTLAGGETQYF

clone size: NA
D gene: TRBD1
V gene: TRBV27
J gene: TRBJ2-4
CDR3 DNA: TGTGCCAGCAGTCCATTGGTGGGACAGCACCTTCTAGCCAAAAACATTCAGTACTTC
CDR3 protein: CASSPLVGQHLLAKNIQYF

clone size: NA
D gene: TRBD2
V gene: TRBV4-3
J gene: TRBJ2-1
CDR3 DNA: TGCGCCAGCAGCCAAGAAGGGACTAGCGCATACAATGAGCAGTTCTTC
CDR3 protein: CASSQEGTSAYNEQFF